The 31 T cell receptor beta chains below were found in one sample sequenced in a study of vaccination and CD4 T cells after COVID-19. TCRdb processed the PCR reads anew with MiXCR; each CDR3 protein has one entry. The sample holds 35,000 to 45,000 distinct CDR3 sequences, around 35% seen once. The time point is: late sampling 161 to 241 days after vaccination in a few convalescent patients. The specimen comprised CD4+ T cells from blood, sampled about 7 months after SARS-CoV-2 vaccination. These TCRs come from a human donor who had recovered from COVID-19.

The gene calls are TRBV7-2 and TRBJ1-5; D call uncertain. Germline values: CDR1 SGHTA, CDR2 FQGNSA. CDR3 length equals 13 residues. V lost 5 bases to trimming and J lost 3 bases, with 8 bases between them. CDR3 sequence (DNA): TGTGCCAGCAGCCCTAGTTACAATCAGCCCCAGCATTTT. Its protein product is CASSPSYNQPQHF.

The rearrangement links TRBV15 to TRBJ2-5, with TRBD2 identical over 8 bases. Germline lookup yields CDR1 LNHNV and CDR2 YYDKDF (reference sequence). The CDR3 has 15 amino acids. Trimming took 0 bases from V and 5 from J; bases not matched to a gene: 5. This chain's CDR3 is CATSREVAGSETQYF. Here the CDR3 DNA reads TGTGCCACCAGCAGAGAGGTAGCGGGATCGGAGACCCAGTACTTC. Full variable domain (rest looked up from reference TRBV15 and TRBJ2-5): DAMVIQNPRYQVTQFGKPVTLSCSQTLNHNVMYWYQQKSSQAPKLLFHYYDKDFNNEADTPDNFQSRRPNTSFCFLDIRSPGLGDTAMYLCATSREVAGSETQYFGPGTRLLVL.

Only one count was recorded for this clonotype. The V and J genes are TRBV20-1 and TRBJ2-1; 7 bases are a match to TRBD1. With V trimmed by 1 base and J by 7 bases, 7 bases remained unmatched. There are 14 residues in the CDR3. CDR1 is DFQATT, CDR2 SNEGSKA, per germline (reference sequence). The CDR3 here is CSARGVGQLNEQFF. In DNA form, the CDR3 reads TGCAGTGCTAGAGGGGTGGGACAGTTAAATGAGCAGTTCTTC.

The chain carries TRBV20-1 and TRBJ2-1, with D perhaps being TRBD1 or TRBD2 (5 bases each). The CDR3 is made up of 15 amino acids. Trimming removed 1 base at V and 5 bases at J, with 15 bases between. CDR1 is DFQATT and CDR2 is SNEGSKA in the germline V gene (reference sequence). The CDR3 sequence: CSARGGTPLDNEQFF. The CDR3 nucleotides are TGCAGTGCTAGAGGAGGGACCCCGCTTGACAATGAGCAGTTCTTC.

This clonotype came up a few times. CDR3 loop: CASSSPSSGVYEQYF. For the CDR3, the DNA is TGTGCCAGCAGCTCACCCTCTAGCGGAGTCTACGAGCAGTACTTC. The V gene is TRBV6-1, the J gene TRBJ2-7; 7 bases map to TRBD2. The CDR3 runs 15 residues. Germline CDR1 and CDR2: MNHNS and SASEGT. Unmatched junction bases numbered 11, after V lost 6 bases and J lost 3 bases.

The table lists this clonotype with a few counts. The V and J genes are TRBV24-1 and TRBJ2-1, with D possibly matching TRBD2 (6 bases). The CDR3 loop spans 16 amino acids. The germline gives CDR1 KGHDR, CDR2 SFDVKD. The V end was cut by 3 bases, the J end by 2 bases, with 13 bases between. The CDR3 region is CATSDNLAWAYNEQFF. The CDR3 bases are TGTGCCACCAGTGATAACCTAGCGTGGGCCTACAATGAGCAGTTCTTC.

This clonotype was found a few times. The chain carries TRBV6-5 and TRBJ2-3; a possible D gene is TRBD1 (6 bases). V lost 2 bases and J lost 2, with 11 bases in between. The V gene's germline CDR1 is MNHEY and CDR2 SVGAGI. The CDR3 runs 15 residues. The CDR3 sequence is CASSYGSGDTDTQYF. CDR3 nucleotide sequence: TGTGCCAGCAGTTACGGGTCAGGGGACACAGATACGCAGTATTTT.

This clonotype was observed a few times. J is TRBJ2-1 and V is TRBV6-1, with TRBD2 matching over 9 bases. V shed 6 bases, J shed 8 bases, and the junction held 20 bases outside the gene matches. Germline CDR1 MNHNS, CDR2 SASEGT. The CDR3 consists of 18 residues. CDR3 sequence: CASRQPPNSGGRSDEQFF. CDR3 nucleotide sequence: TGTGCCAGCAGGCAACCCCCCAATAGCGGGGGTCGGTCGGATGAGCAGTTCTTC.

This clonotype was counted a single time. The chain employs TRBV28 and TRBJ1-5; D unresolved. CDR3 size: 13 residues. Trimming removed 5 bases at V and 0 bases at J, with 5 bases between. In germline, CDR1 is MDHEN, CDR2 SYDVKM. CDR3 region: CASSEYSNQPQHF. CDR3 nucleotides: TGTGCCAGCAGTGAGTATAGCAATCAGCCCCAGCATTTT.

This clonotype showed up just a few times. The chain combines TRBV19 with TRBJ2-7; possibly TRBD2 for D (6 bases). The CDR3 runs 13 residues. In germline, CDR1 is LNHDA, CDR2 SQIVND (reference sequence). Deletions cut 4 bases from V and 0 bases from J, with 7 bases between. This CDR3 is CASSRAGSYEQYF. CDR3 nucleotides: TGTGCCAGTAGTAGAGCGGGCTCCTACGAGCAGTACTTC.

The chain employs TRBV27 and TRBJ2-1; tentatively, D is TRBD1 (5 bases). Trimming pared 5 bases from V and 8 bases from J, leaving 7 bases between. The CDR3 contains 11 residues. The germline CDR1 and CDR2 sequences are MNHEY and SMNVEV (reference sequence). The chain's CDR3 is CASSQGYEQFF. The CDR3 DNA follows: TGTGCCAGCAGTCAGGGCTATGAGCAGTTCTTC.

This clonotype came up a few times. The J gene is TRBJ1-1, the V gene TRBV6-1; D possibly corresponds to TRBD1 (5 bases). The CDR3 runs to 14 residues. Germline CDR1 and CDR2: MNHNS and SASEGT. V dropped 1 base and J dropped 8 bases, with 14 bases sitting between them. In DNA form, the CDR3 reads TGTGCCAGCAGTGAAGAAACGACAGTCCAGGAAGCTTTCTTT. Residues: CASSEETTVQEAFF.

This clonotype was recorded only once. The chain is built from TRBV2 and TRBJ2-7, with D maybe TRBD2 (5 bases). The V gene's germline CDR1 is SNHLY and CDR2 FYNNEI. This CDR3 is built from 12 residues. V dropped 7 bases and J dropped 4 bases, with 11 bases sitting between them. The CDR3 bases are TGTGCCAGCATATTAAGGGAGTACGAGCAGTACTTC. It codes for CASILREYEQYF.

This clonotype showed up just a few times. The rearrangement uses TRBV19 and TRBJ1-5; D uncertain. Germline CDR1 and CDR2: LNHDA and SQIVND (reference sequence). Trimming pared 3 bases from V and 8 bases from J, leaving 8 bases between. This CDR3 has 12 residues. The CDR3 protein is CASSMRHEPQHF. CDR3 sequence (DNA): TGTGCCAGTAGTATGAGACATGAGCCCCAGCATTTT.

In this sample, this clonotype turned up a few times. CDR3 residues: CASSPIQGARGYTF. In DNA, the CDR3 is TGTGCCAGCAGTCCCATACAGGGGGCGCGAGGCTACACCTTC. The rearrangement links TRBV6-1 to TRBJ1-2, with TRBD1 matching 9 bases. Germline V gene sequence: CDR1 MNHNS, CDR2 SASEGT. The CDR3 has 14 residues. Unmatched junction bases numbered 9, after V lost 5 bases and J lost 8 bases.

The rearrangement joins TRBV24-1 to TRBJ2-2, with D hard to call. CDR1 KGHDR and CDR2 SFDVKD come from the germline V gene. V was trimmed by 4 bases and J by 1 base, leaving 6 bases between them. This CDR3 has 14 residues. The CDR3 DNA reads TGTGCCACCAGTGACACCCTGAACACCGGGGAGCTGTTTTTT. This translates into CATSDTLNTGELFF.

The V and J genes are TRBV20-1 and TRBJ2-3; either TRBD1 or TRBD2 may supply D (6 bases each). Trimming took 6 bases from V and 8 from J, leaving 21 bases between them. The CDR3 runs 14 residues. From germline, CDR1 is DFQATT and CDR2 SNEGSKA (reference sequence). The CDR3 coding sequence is TGCAGTGCCCAAAAACCGGGAGAAGGGGGTACGCAGTATTTT. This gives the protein CSAQKPGEGGTQYF.

CDR3 residues: CASSQDLLAGGSYNEQFF. The DNA for the CDR3 is TGCGCCAGCAGCCAAGATCTACTAGCGGGAGGAAGCTACAATGAGCAGTTCTTC. The rearrangement uses TRBV4-3 and TRBJ2-1, with 12 bases that match TRBD2. V lost 0 bases, J lost 3 bases, and 6 bases stayed unmatched. The CDR3 has 18 residues. Germline V lookup: CDR1 LGHNA, CDR2 YSLEER.

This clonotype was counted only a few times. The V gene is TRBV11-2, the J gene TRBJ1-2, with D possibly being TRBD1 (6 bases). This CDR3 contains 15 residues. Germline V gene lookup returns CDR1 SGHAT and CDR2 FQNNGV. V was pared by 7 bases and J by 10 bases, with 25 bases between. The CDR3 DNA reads TGTGCCAGCACCTCGAATGATCTATGGAACAGGGTCTACACCTTC. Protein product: CASTSNDLWNRVYTF.

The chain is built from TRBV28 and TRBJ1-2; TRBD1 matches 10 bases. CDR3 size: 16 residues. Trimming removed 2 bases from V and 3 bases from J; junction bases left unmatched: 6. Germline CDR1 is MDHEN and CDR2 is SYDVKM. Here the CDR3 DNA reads TGTGCCAGCAGTTTACCCCGACAGGGGGCTTACTATGGCTACACCTTC. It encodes CASSLPRQGAYYGYTF.

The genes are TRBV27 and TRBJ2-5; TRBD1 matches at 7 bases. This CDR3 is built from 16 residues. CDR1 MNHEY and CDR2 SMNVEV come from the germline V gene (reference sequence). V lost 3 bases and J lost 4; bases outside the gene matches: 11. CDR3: CASSLARTGVRETQYF. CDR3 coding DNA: TGTGCCAGCAGTTTGGCCCGGACAGGAGTTAGAGAGACCCAGTACTTC.

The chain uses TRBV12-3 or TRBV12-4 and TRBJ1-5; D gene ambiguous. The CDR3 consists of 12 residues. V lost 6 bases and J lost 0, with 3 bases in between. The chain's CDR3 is CASRISNQPQHF. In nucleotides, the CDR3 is TGTGCCAGCAGGATTAGCAATCAGCCCCAGCATTTT.

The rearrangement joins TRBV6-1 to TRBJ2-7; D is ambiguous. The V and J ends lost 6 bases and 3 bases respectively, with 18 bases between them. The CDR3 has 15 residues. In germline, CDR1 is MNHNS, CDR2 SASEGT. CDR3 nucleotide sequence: TGTGCCAGCAGGAGGCATCGGCAGGATTACTACGAGCAGTACTTC. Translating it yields CASRRHRQDYYEQYF.

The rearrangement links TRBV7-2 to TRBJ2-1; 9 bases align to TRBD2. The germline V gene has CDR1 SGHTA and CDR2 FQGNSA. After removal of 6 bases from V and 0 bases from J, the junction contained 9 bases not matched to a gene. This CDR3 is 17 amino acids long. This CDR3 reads CASRRMTSGSSYNEQFF. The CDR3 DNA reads TGTGCCAGCAGACGTATGACTAGCGGAAGCTCCTACAATGAGCAGTTCTTC.

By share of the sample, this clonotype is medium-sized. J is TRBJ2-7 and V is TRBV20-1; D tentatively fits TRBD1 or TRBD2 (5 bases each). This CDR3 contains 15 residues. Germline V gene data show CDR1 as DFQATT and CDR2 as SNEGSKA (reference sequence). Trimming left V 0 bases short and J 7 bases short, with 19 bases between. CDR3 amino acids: CSARDISQGRGEQYF. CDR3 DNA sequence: TGCAGTGCTAGAGATATTAGCCAGGGTCGAGGGGAGCAGTACTTC.

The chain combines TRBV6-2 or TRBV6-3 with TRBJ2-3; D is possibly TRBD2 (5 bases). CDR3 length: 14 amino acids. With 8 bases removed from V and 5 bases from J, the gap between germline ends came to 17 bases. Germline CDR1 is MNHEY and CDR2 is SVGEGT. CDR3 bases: TGTGCCAGCGTAGGCACACTAGAAGGAGATACGCAGTATTTT. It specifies CASVGTLEGDTQYF.

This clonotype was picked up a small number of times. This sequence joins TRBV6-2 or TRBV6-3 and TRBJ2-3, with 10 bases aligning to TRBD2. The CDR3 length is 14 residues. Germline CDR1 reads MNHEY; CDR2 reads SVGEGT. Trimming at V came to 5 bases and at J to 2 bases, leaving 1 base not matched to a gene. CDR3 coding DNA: TGTGCCAGCAGTACTAGCGGGGACACAGATACGCAGTATTTT. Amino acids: CASSTSGDTDTQYF.

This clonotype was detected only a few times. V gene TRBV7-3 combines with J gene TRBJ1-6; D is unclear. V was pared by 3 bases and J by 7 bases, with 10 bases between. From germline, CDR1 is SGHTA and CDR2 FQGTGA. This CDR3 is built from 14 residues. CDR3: CASSLSPGNSPLHF. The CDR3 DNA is TGTGCCAGCAGCTTGTCTCCGGGGAATTCACCCCTCCACTTT. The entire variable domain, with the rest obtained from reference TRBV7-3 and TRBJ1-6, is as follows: GAGVSQTPSNKVTEKGKYVELRCDPISGHTALYWYRQSLGQGPEFLIYFQGTGAADDSGLPNDRFFAVRPEGSVSTLKIQRTERGDSAVYLCASSLSPGNSPLHFGNGTRLTVT.

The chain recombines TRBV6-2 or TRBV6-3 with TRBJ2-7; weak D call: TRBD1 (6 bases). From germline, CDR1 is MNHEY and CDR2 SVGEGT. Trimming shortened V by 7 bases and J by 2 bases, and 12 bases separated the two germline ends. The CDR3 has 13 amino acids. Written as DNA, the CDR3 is TGTGCCAGCAACGACAGGTTAGCCTACGAGCAGTACTTC. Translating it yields CASNDRLAYEQYF.

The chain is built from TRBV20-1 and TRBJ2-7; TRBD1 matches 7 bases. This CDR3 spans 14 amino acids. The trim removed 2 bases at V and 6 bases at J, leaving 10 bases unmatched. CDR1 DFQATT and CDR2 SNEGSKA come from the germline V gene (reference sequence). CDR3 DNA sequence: TGCAGTGCTAGACTCCGACAGGGCCGGGGCGAGCAGTACTTC. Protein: CSARLRQGRGEQYF.

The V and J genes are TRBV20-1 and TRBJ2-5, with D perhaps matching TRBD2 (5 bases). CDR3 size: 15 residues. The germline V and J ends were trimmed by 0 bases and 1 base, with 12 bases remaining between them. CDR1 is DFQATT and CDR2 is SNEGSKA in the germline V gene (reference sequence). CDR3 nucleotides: TGCAGTGCTAGAGATCTTCGGGGAATCCAAGAGACCCAGTACTTC. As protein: CSARDLRGIQETQYF.